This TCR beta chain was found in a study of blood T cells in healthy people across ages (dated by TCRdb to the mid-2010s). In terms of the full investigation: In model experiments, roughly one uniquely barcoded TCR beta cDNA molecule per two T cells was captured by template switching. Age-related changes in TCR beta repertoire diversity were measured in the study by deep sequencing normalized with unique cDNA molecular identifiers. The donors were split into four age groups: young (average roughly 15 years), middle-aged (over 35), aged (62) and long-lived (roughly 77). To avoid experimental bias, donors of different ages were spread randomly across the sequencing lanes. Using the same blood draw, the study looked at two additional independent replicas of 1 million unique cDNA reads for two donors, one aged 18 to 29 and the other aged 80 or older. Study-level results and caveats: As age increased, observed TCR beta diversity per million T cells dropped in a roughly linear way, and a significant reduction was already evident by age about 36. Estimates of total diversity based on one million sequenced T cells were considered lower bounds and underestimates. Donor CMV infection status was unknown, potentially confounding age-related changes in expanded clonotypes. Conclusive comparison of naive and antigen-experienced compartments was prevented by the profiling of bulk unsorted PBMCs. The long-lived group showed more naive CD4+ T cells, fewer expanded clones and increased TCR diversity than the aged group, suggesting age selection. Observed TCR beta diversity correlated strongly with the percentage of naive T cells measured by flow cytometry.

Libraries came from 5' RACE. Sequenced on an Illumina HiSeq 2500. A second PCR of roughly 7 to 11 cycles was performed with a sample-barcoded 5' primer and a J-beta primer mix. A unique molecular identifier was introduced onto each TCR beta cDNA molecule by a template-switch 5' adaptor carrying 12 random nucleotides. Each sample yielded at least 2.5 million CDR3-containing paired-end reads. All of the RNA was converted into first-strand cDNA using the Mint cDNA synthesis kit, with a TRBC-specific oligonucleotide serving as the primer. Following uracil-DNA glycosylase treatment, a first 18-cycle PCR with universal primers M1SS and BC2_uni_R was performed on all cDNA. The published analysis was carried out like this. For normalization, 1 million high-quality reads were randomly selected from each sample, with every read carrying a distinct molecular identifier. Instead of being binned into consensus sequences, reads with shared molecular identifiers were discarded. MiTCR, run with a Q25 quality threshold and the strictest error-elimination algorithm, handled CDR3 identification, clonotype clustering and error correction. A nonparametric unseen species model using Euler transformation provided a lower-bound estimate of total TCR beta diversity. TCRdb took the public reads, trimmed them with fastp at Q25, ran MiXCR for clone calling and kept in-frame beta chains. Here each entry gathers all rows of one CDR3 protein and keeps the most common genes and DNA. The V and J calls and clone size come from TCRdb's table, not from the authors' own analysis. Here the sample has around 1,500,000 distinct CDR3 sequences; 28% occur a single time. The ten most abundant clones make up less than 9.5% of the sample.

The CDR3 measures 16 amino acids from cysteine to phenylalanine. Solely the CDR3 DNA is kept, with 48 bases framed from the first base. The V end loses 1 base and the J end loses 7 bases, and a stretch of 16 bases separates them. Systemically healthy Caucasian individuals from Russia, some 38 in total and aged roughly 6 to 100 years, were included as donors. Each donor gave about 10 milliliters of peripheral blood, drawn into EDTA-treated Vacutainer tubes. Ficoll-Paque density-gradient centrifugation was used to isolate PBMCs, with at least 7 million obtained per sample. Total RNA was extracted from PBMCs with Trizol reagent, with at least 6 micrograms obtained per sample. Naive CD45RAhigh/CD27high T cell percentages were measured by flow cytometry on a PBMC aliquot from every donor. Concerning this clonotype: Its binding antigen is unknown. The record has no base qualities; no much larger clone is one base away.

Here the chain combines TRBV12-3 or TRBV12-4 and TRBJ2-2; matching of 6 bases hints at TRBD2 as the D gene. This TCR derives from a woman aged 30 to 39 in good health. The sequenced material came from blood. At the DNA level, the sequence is TGTGCCAGCAGTTTAGACCGTAGCGGAGCTCGCGGGGAGCTGTTTTTT. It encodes CASSLDRSGARGELFF.